The source of this TCR beta chain is a study of OX40 agonist ivuxolimab in advanced cancers. Study details: There were three patients with partial responses, one having hepatocellular carcinoma and two cutaneous melanoma.

The method was immunoSEQ multiplex PCR; TCRdb's version includes in-frame clones alone and lacks a portion of them. Of 90,000 to 95,000 clones in the sample, 80% to 90% are singletons; the top ten hold more than 4%. Trimming cost V 6 bases and J 4 bases; bases outside gene matches: 15. There are 17 residues in the CDR3. The germline V gene has CDR1 MNHEY and CDR2 SMNVEV (reference sequence). This TCR came from an adult with an advanced solid tumor such as melanoma, head and neck, liver or kidney cancer. The sequencing used CD4+ or CD8+ T cells sorted from blood, collected in a trial of the OX40 agonist ivuxolimab. The chain uses TRBV27 and TRBJ1-1; 9 nucleotides match TRBD1. CDR3 loop: CASSSPGQGGISTEAFF. The CDR3, as DNA: TGTGCCAGCAGCTCTCCGGGACAGGGCGGGATTAGCACTGAAGCTTTCTTT.